This T cell receptor beta chain was retrieved from a study of shared clonotypes between healthy human individuals. The donor cohort consisted entirely of Caucasian adults residing in Nashville, Tennessee. Study findings and constraints: Exclusively blood specimens were collected; tissue repertoires likely differ. Large depth notwithstanding, sorted-subset sequencing proved incomplete by rarefaction. It was anticipated that sequencing depth would influence how many clonotypes donors shared.

V lost 7 bases, J lost 8 bases, and 10 bases lay in between. The CDR3 contains 10 residues. Looked up from germline, CDR1 is SQVTM and CDR2 is ANQGSEA. The data were produced by immunoSEQ multiplex PCR, yet TCRdb's version contains in-frame clones alone and is incomplete. This sample carries about 1.5 million clones, 95% to 99% of them seen once, and the ten largest clones take 0.4% to 0.45%. Points on this clone: Its antigen remains unidentified.

This sequence joins TRBV29-1 and TRBJ2-3; no definite D call. The source material was naive CD4+ T cells sorted from blood. The subset was: CD45RA+ positively selected. This receptor was obtained from a man aged 30-40 years in good health. The CDR3 spells CSGYDGTQYF. The CDR3, as DNA: TGCAGCGGCTATGATGGTACGCAGTATTTT.